This T cell receptor (beta chain) was recovered during a study of shared clonotypes between healthy human individuals. Investigators spread the genomic DNA of each subset evenly over several immunoSEQ plates. Sequencing was performed with immunoSEQ multiplex PCR; in TCRdb, only in-frame clones are kept and a portion is missing. The sample includes 200,000 to 250,000 clones, under 80% seen only once; the top ten take around 10%. This clone was counted once. CD45RA+ naive and CD45RA-negative memory subsets were separated from CD4+ cells. V lost 4 bases to trimming and J lost 3 bases, with 12 bases between them. The CDR3 spans 14 residues. The germline V gene has CDR1 MGHRA and CDR2 YSYEKL.

This receptor was identified in a man aged 25-40 years in good health. The chain combines TRBV4-1 with TRBJ1-2, with a possible D match to TRBD1 (5 bases). Sequenced: memory CD4+ T cells sorted from blood. Subset reported: CD45RA-negative fraction. The CDR3 sequence is CASSPQRGDYGYTF. Here the CDR3 DNA reads TGCGCCAGCAGCCCCCAACGGGGGGACTATGGCTACACCTTC.